There are many counts of the clone carrying this TCR beta chain. Its target is not known. The CDR3 runs to 13 residues. Germline CDR1 is SGHRS and CDR2 is YFSETQ. Germline trimming cut 8 bases from V and 5 bases from J; bases unmatched to any gene: 5. Authors' methods: The authors used CDR3 differences across clinicopathological groups to build a distant-metastasis classifier for papillary thyroid cancer. With MiXCR, TCRdb called clones anew from the PCR reads. The V and J calls and clone size come from TCRdb's table, not from the authors' own analysis. The sample yields some 20,000 clones, 22% seen once. The source of the sample is a study of metastatic and nonmetastatic thyroid tumors. Study background: The study looked at repertoires side by side in blood and in tumor or nodule tissue from malignant and benign thyroid patients.

Study-wide results and limits: Significantly higher TCR beta diversity was reportedly seen in malignant thyroid tumors than benign nodules, in blood and tumor.

Before thyroid surgery, none of the patients had received any treatment. The sequence came from a female donor with papillary thyroid cancer or a benign thyroid nodule (not recorded which). Some clones in this sample may be carry-over from other donors' samples. Sequenced sample: adjacent normal tissue. The V gene is TRBV5-1, the J gene TRBJ2-5, with 11 nucleotides matching TRBD2. The CDR3 spells CASRTSGPETQYF. The CDR3 coding sequence is TGCGCCAGTAGGACTAGCGGGCCCGAGACCCAGTACTTC.